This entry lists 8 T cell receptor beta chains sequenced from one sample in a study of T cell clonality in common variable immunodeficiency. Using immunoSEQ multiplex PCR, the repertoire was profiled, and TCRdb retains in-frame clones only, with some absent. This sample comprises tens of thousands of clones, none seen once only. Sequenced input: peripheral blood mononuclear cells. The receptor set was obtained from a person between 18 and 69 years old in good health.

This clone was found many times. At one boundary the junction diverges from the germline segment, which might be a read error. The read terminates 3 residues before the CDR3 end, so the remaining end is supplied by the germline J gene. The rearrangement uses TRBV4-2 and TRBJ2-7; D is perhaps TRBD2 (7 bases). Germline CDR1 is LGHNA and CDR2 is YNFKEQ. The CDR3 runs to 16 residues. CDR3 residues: CASSQDSSRGAYEQYF. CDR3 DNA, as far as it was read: TGCGCCAGCAGCCAAGATAGTTCTCGGGGGGCGTACGAG.

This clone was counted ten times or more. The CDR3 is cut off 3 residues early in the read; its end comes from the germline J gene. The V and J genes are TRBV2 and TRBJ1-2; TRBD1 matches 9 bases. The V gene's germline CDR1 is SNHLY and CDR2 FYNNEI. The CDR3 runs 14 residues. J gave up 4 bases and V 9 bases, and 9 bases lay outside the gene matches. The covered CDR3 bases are TGTGCCAGGACCACAGGGGGCGGAATCTATGGC. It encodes CARTTGGGIYG. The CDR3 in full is CARTTGGGIYGYTF.

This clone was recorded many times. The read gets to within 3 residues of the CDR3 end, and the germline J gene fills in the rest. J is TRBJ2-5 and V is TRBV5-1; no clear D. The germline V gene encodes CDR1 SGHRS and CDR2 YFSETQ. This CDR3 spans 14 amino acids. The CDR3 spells CASSLATGPETQYF. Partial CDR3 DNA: TGCGCCAGCAGCTTGGCGACGGGTCCAGAAACC.

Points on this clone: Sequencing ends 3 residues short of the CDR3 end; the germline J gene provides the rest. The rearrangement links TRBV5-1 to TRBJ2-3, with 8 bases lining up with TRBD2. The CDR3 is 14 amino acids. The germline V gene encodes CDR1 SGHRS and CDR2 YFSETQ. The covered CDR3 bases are TGCGCCAGCTACGACGGGGGGGCCGGGGAGACG. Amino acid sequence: CASYDGGAGET. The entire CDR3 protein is CASYDGGAGETQYF.

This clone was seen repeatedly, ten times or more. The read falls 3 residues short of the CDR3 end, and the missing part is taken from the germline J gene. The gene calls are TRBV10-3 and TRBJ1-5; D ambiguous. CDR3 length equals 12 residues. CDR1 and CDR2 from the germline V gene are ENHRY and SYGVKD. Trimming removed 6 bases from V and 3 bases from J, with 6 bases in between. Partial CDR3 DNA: TGTGCCATCAGCCCTAACAATCAGCCC. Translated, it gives CAISPNNQP. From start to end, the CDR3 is CAISPNNQPQHF.

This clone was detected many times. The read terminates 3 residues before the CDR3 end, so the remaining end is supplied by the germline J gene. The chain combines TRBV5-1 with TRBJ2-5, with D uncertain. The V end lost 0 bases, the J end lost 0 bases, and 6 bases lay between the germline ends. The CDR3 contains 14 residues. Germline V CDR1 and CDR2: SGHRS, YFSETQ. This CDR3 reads CASSLAGNQETQYF. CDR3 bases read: TGCGCCAGCAGCTTGGCTGGCAACCAAGAGACC.

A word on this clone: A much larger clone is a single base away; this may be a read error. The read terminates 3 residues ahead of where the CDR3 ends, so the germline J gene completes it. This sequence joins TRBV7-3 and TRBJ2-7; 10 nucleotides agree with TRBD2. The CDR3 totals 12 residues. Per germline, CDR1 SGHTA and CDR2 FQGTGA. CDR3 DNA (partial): TGTTCCAGCAGCGGGGGGGCCTACGAG. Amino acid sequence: CSSSGGAYE. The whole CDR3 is CSSSGGAYEQYF.

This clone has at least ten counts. CDR3 DNA (partial): TGTGCCAGCAGCATAGACAGGGGGGCGAACACCGGGGAG. Its protein product is CASSIDRGANTGE. The whole CDR3 region reads CASSIDRGANTGELFF. The chain employs TRBV7-3 and TRBJ2-2; 9 nucleotides match TRBD1. The read falls 3 residues short of the CDR3 end, and the missing part is taken from the germline J gene. Trimming removed 5 bases from V and 0 bases from J; junction bases left unmatched: 4. This CDR3 comprises 16 residues. CDR1 is SGHTA, CDR2 FQGTGA, per germline.